One and the same sample provided the 10 T cell receptor beta chains below, sequenced in a study of blood T cell repertoires in COVID-19. Sequenced by immunoSEQ multiplex PCR; TCRdb stores in-frame clones only, minus some. The data contain around 46,000 clones, over 70% of them seen just once; the ten biggest clones take up about a sixth. The specimen sequenced was peripheral blood. These receptors originate from a human donor in a cohort sampled during active COVID-19.

Turning to this clone: The sample holds other DNA sequences that translate to the same CDR3. The chain couples TRBV27 to TRBJ2-7; 7 bases agree with TRBD2. This CDR3 spans 14 amino acids. Germline CDR1 and CDR2: MNHEY and SMNVEV (reference sequence). V lost 6 bases and J lost 3; bases outside the gene matches: 8. The CDR3 protein is CASSPGTGGYEQYF. In DNA, the CDR3 is TGTGCCAGCAGCCCGGGGACGGGGGGCTACGAGCAGTACTTC.

This chain links TRBV30 with TRBJ1-4; D is perhaps TRBD1 (6 bases). The length of the CDR3 is 15 residues. The V and J ends lost 3 bases and 5 bases respectively, with 16 bases between them. Germline CDR1 GTSNPN, CDR2 SVGIG (reference sequence). In DNA form, the CDR3 reads TGTGCCTGGAGGGAACCGGGACACTCGAATGAAAAACTGTTTTTT. Residues: CAWREPGHSNEKLFF.

CDR3 protein: CASSRLAGAQGNEQFF. CDR3 DNA: TGTGCCAGCAGCAGACTAGCGGGGGCTCAGGGGAATGAGCAGTTCTTC. The chain carries TRBV7-3 and TRBJ2-1; 12 bases align to TRBD2. The CDR3 extends over 16 amino acids. With 5 bases clipped from V and 7 bases from J, the junction kept 9 bases outside the gene matches. In germline, CDR1 is SGHTA, CDR2 FQGTGA.

The chain combines TRBV4-3 with TRBJ1-1; D is unclear. CDR1 and CDR2 from the germline V gene are LGHNA and YSLEER. The CDR3 totals 14 residues. The V end was cut by 1 base, the J end by 1 base, with 7 bases between. The chain's CDR3 is CASSQGDKNTEAFF. CDR3 nucleotides: TGCGCCAGCAGCCAAGGCGATAAGAACACTGAAGCTTTCTTT.

The chain is built from TRBV7-2 and TRBJ2-7, with 7 bases identical to TRBD1. The length of the CDR3 is 15 residues. The junction had 3 bases not matched to a gene; V was cut back by 0 bases and J by 1 base. Germline lookup yields CDR1 SGHTA and CDR2 FQGNSA. The CDR3 coding sequence is TGTGCCAGCAGCTTAGCGGGGACAGCGTCCTACGAGCAGTACTTC. It yields the protein CASSLAGTASYEQYF.

The chain employs TRBV7-6 and TRBJ2-7, with 13 bases that match TRBD2. V trimming: 5 bases; J trimming: 4 bases; junction bases outside the gene matches: 5. The germline V gene has CDR1 SGHVS and CDR2 FNYEAQ. The CDR3 has 15 amino acids. CDR3 amino acids: CASSPGLAGVYEQYF. As DNA, the CDR3 is TGTGCCAGCAGCCCAGGACTAGCGGGAGTATACGAGCAGTACTTC. The whole variable domain, filled in from reference TRBV7-6 and TRBJ2-7, reads GAGVSQSPRYKVTKRGQDVALRCDPISGHVSLYWYRQALGQGPEFLTYFNYEAQQDKSGLPNDRFSAERPEGSISTLTIQRTEQRDSAMYRCASSPGLAGVYEQYFGPGTRLTVT.

V is TRBV27 and J is TRBJ2-7, with 11 bases aligning to TRBD1. The CDR3 length is 14 residues. Germline CDR1 reads MNHEY; CDR2 reads SMNVEV (reference sequence). With V trimmed by 7 bases and J by 2 bases, 4 bases remained unmatched. Here the CDR3 DNA reads TGTGCCAGCATTAAGGGACAGGGGGCCTACGAGCAGTACTTC. Translation gives CASIKGQGAYEQYF.

V is TRBV24-1 and J is TRBJ1-5; TRBD1 might be the D (5 bases). Trimming removed 7 bases at V and 0 bases at J, with 15 bases between. Germline V gives CDR1 KGHDR, CDR2 SFDVKD. This CDR3 region has 16 residues. Here the CDR3 reads CATRGRRGGSNQPQHF. DNA for the CDR3: TGTGCCACCAGGGGCAGGAGGGGCGGTAGCAATCAGCCCCAGCATTTT.

By sample share, this clone is medium-sized (0.01 to 0.1%). This chain joins TRBV7-9 and TRBJ2-7, with a possible D match to TRBD1 (5 bases). The CDR3 totals 13 residues. Germline V gives CDR1 SEHNR, CDR2 FQNEAQ (reference sequence). Trimming took off 7 bases at V and 3 bases at J, with 13 bases between the two ends. The CDR3 reads CASTTDNLYEQYF. CDR3 coding DNA: TGTGCCAGCACCACGGACAACCTCTACGAGCAGTACTTC.

This clone was seen a single time. The chain recombines TRBV27 with TRBJ2-5, with D possibly TRBD1 on 6 matching bases. The CDR3 consists of 14 residues. V was shortened by 5 bases and J by 1 base, with 11 bases between the two germline ends. Looked up from germline, CDR1 is MNHEY and CDR2 is SMNVEV (reference sequence). DNA for the CDR3: TGTGCCAGCAGTCGAACAGGGTCCCAAGAGACCCAGTACTTC. Its protein product is CASSRTGSQETQYF.